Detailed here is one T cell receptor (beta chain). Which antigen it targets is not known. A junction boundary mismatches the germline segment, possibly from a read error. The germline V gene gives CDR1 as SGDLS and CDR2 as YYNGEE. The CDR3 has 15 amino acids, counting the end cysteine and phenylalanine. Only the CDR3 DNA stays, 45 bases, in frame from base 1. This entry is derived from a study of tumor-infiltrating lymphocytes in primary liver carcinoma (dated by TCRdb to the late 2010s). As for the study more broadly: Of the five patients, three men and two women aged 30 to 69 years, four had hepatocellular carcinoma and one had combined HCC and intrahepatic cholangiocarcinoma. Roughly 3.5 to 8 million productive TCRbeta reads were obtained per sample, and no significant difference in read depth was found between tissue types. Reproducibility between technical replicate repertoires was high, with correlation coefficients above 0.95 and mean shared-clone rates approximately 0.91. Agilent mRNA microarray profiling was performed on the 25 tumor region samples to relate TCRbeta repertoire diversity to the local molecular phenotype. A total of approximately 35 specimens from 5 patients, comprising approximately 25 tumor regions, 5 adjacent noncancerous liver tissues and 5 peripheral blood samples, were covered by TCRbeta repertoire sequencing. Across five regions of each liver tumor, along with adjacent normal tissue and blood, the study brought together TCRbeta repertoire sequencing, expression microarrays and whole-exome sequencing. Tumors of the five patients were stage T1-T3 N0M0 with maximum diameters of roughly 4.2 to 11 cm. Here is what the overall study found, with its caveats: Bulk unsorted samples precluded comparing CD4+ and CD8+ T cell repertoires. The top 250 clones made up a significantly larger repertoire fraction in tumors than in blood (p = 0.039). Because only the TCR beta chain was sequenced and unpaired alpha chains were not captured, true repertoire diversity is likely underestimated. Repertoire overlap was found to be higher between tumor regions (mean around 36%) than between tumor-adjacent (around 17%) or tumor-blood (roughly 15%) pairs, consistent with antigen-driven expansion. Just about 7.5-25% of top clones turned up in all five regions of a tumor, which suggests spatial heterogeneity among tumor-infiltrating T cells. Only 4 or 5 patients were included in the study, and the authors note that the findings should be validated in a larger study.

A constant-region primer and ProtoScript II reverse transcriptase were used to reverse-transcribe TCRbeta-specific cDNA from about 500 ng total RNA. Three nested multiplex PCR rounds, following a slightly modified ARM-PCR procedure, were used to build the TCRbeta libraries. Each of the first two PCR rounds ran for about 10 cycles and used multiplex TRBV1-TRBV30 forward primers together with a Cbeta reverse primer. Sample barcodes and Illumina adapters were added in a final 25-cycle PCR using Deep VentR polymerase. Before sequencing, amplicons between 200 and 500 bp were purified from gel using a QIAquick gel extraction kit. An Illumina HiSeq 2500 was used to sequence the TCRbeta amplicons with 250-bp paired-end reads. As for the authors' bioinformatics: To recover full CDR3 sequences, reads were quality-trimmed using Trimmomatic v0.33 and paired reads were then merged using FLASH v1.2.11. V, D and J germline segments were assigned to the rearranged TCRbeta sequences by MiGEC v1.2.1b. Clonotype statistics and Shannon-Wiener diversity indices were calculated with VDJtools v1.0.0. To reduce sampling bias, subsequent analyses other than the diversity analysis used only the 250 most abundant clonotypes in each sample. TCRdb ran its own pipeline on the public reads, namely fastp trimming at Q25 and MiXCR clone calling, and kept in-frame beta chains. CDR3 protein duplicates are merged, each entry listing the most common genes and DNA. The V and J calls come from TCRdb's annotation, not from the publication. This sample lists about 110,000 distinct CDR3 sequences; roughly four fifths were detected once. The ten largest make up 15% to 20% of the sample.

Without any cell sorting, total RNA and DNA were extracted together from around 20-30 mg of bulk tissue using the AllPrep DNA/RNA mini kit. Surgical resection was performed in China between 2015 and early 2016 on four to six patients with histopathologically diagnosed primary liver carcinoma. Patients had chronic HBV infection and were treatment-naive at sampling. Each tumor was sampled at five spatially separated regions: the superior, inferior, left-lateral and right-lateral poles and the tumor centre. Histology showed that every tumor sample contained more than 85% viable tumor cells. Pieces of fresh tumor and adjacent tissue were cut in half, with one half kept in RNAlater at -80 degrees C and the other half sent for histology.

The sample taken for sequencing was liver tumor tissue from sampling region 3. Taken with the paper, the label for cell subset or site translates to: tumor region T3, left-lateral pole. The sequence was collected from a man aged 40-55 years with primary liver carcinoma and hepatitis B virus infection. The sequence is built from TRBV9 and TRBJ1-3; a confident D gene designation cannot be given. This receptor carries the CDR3 CASSAGPISGNTIYF. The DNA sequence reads TGTGCCAGCAGTGCCGGTCCCATCTCTGGGAACACCATATATTTT.